This is a list of T cell receptor beta chains from one sample in a study of blood T cell repertoires in COVID-19. Assay: immunoSEQ multiplex PCR; the TCRdb copy retains only in-frame clones and omits some. The sample consists of about 440,000 clones, 90% of them appearing once. Sample: PBMCs or T cells enriched from blood (not recorded which). The receptors shown here come from a man between 18 and 35 years old who had recovered from COVID-19. The CDR3 runs from the conserved cysteine through the conserved F or W. Fields, in order: J gene, V gene, CDR3 length, clone size, D gene, CDR3 protein, CDR3 DNA. A D gene is named only where the DNA matches it firmly. Clone size is shown for a subset of rows, as once, few, many or a class of expanded clone.

j_call: TRBJ2-4
v_call: TRBV19
cdr3_length: 15
clone_size: NA
d_call: TRBD1
cdr3_aa: CASSTSGTGANIQYF
cdr3_nt: TGTGCCAGTAGTACCTCTGGGACAGGGGCCAACATTCAGTACTTC

j_call: TRBJ2-1
v_call: TRBV11-2
cdr3_length: 16
clone_size: once
d_call: TRBD2
cdr3_aa: CASSLGSGLYYNEQFF
cdr3_nt: TGTGCCAGCAGCTTAGGTTCGGGACTATATTACAATGAGCAGTTCTTC

j_call: TRBJ1-1
v_call: TRBV30
cdr3_length: 11
clone_size: NA
d_call: TRBD1
cdr3_aa: CAWGQGAEAFF
cdr3_nt: TGTGCCTGGGGACAGGGCGCTGAAGCTTTCTTT

j_call: TRBJ2-7
v_call: TRBV5-1
cdr3_length: 15
clone_size: NA
d_call: TRBD2
cdr3_aa: CASSWTSAPTYEQYF
cdr3_nt: TGCGCCAGCAGCTGGACTAGCGCTCCGACCTACGAGCAGTACTTC

j_call: TRBJ2-1
v_call: TRBV19
cdr3_length: 13
clone_size: NA
d_call: NA
cdr3_aa: CASSIGANNEQFF
cdr3_nt: TGTGCCAGTAGTATAGGGGCTAACAATGAGCAGTTCTTC

j_call: TRBJ1-5
v_call: TRBV5-1
cdr3_length: 16
clone_size: NA
d_call: TRBD1
cdr3_aa: CASSFLQGNTGQPQHF
cdr3_nt: TGCGCCAGCTCTTTTCTACAGGGGAATACGGGTCAGCCCCAGCATTTT

j_call: TRBJ1-5
v_call: TRBV5-1
cdr3_length: 15
clone_size: NA
d_call: NA
cdr3_aa: CASSAGRDRGEPQHF
cdr3_nt: TGCGCCAGCAGTGCGGGCCGAGATCGTGGGGAGCCCCAGCATTTT

j_call: TRBJ2-1
v_call: TRBV7-3
cdr3_length: 15
clone_size: NA
d_call: TRBD2
cdr3_aa: CASSLSRGAYNEQFF
cdr3_nt: TGTGCCAGCAGCCTCTCCCGGGGGGCCTACAATGAGCAGTTCTTC

j_call: TRBJ1-3
v_call: TRBV7-9
cdr3_length: 16
clone_size: NA
d_call: TRBD1
cdr3_aa: CASSLAAGGSGNTIYF
cdr3_nt: TGTGCCAGCAGCTTAGCGGCAGGGGGCTCTGGAAACACCATATATTTT

j_call: TRBJ1-4
v_call: TRBV15
cdr3_length: 16
clone_size: NA
d_call: TRBD1
cdr3_aa: CATSGAGGRTNEKLFF
cdr3_nt: TGTGCCACCAGCGGGGCAGGGGGCCGAACTAATGAAAAACTGTTTTTT

j_call: TRBJ1-6
v_call: TRBV3-1/TRBV3-2
cdr3_length: 15
clone_size: NA
d_call: NA
cdr3_aa: CASSPGTNYNSPLHF
cdr3_nt: TGTGCCAGCAGCCCCGGGACAAATTATAATTCACCCCTCCACTTT

j_call: TRBJ2-7
v_call: TRBV11-2
cdr3_length: 11
clone_size: once
d_call: NA
cdr3_aa: CASGQNYEQYF
cdr3_nt: TGTGCCAGCGGACAGAACTACGAGCAGTACTTC

j_call: TRBJ2-1
v_call: TRBV7-3
cdr3_length: 17
clone_size: once
d_call: TRBD2
cdr3_aa: CASSGKGSGRGYNEQFF
cdr3_nt: TGTGCCAGCAGCGGAAAGGGTAGCGGGAGGGGGTACAATGAGCAGTTCTTC

j_call: TRBJ2-2
v_call: TRBV5-1
cdr3_length: 16
clone_size: NA
d_call: TRBD1
cdr3_aa: CASSLSGTGPGGELFF
cdr3_nt: TGCGCCAGCAGCTTGTCCGGGACAGGCCCCGGCGGGGAGCTGTTTTTT

j_call: TRBJ2-7
v_call: TRBV30
cdr3_length: 19
clone_size: NA
d_call: NA
cdr3_aa: CAWSVQAGPSPPLKHEQYF
cdr3_nt: TGTGCCTGGAGTGTACAGGCAGGGCCTTCCCCCCCTCTCAAGCACGAGCAGTACTTC

j_call: TRBJ2-2
v_call: TRBV27
cdr3_length: 14
clone_size: NA
d_call: TRBD1
cdr3_aa: CASKLQGAAGELFF
cdr3_nt: TGTGCCAGCAAACTTCAGGGGGCGGCCGGGGAGCTGTTTTTT

j_call: TRBJ1-6
v_call: TRBV11-3
cdr3_length: 17
clone_size: NA
d_call: TRBD1
cdr3_aa: CASSLAQGAALGSPLHF
cdr3_nt: TGTGCCAGCAGCTTAGCACAGGGGGCTGCTTTAGGTTCACCCCTCCACTTT

j_call: TRBJ2-1
v_call: TRBV5-4
cdr3_length: 15
clone_size: NA
d_call: NA
cdr3_aa: CASSFQRGHDNEQFF
cdr3_nt: TGTGCCAGCAGCTTCCAGCGGGGACATGACAATGAGCAGTTCTTC

j_call: TRBJ1-6
v_call: TRBV21-1
cdr3_length: 13
clone_size: NA
d_call: NA
cdr3_aa: CAGQGGFYSPLHF
cdr3_nt: TGTGCCGGTCAGGGCGGCTTCTATTCACCCCTCCACTTT

j_call: TRBJ1-5
v_call: TRBV2
cdr3_length: 15
clone_size: NA
d_call: NA
cdr3_aa: CASGRPGKDNQPQHF
cdr3_nt: TGTGCCAGCGGACGGCCGGGGAAAGACAATCAGCCCCAGCATTTT

j_call: TRBJ1-1
v_call: TRBV2
cdr3_length: 12
clone_size: NA
d_call: TRBD1
cdr3_aa: CASWDRNTEAFF
cdr3_nt: TGTGCCAGTTGGGACAGGAACACTGAAGCTTTCTTT

j_call: TRBJ1-4
v_call: TRBV19
cdr3_length: 13
clone_size: NA
d_call: NA
cdr3_aa: CASRTGTREKLFF
cdr3_nt: TGTGCCAGTAGGACCGGGACAAGGGAAAAACTGTTTTTT

j_call: TRBJ2-1
v_call: TRBV7-3
cdr3_length: 15
clone_size: NA
d_call: NA
cdr3_aa: CASSVSVQPYNEQFF
cdr3_nt: TGTGCCAGCAGCGTATCAGTCCAACCCTACAATGAGCAGTTCTTC

j_call: TRBJ1-5
v_call: TRBV2
cdr3_length: 15
clone_size: NA
d_call: TRBD1
cdr3_aa: CASRLQGIRNQPQHF
cdr3_nt: TGTGCCAGCAGATTACAGGGGATTCGCAATCAGCCCCAGCATTTT

j_call: TRBJ2-7
v_call: TRBV19
cdr3_length: 15
clone_size: NA
d_call: TRBD1
cdr3_aa: CASSIVWTGQREQYF
cdr3_nt: TGTGCCAGTAGTATAGTTTGGACAGGACAGAGGGAGCAGTACTTC

j_call: TRBJ2-7
v_call: TRBV11-2
cdr3_length: 15
clone_size: NA
d_call: TRBD2
cdr3_aa: CASSLGLAGVYEQYF
cdr3_nt: TGTGCCAGCAGCTTGGGGCTAGCGGGAGTCTACGAGCAGTACTTC

j_call: TRBJ1-6
v_call: TRBV19
cdr3_length: 14
clone_size: NA
d_call: NA
cdr3_aa: CASWDTSYNSPLHF
cdr3_nt: TGTGCCAGTTGGGACACAAGTTATAATTCACCCCTCCACTTT

j_call: TRBJ2-7
v_call: TRBV19
cdr3_length: 14
clone_size: NA
d_call: NA
cdr3_aa: CASSYSVHAYEQYF
cdr3_nt: TGTGCCAGTAGCTATTCCGTCCATGCCTACGAGCAGTACTTC

j_call: TRBJ2-3
v_call: TRBV3-1/TRBV3-2
cdr3_length: 16
clone_size: NA
d_call: TRBD2
cdr3_aa: CASSRPIAGGADTQYF
cdr3_nt: TGTGCCAGCAGCCGGCCCATAGCGGGAGGTGCAGATACGCAGTATTTT

j_call: TRBJ2-7
v_call: TRBV5-1
cdr3_length: 12
clone_size: NA
d_call: NA
cdr3_aa: CASRDSGGEQYF
cdr3_nt: TGCGCCAGCAGGGACAGTGGGGGCGAGCAGTACTTC

j_call: TRBJ1-1
v_call: TRBV29-1
cdr3_length: 12
clone_size: NA
d_call: NA
cdr3_aa: CSVDPGNTEAFF
cdr3_nt: TGCAGCGTTGACCCCGGGAACACTGAAGCTTTCTTT

j_call: TRBJ2-1
v_call: TRBV24-1
cdr3_length: 17
clone_size: once
d_call: NA
cdr3_aa: CATSDRTSGDLYNEQFF
cdr3_nt: TGTGCCACCAGTGACCGCACCTCAGGGGATCTGTACAATGAGCAGTTCTTC

j_call: TRBJ1-2
v_call: TRBV27
cdr3_length: 13
clone_size: NA
d_call: NA
cdr3_aa: CASSLSSPGGYTF
cdr3_nt: TGTGCCAGCAGTTTATCGTCGCCGGGTGGCTACACCTTC

j_call: TRBJ1-1
v_call: TRBV6-4
cdr3_length: 17
clone_size: NA
d_call: TRBD1
cdr3_aa: CASRNRGMGLGNTEAFF
cdr3_nt: TGTGCCAGCAGGAACAGGGGGATGGGCCTTGGGAACACTGAAGCTTTCTTT

j_call: TRBJ2-5
v_call: TRBV15
cdr3_length: 15
clone_size: NA
d_call: NA
cdr3_aa: CATSRDRQGQETQYF
cdr3_nt: TGTGCCACCAGCAGAGATAGGCAGGGGCAAGAGACCCAGTACTTC

j_call: TRBJ1-1
v_call: TRBV30
cdr3_length: 13
clone_size: NA
d_call: NA
cdr3_aa: CAWSATVITEAFF
cdr3_nt: TGTGCCTGGAGTGCGACAGTTATCACTGAAGCTTTCTTT

j_call: TRBJ1-5
v_call: TRBV7-9
cdr3_length: 15
clone_size: NA
d_call: NA
cdr3_aa: CASSLAGGQYEPQHF
cdr3_nt: TGTGCCAGCAGCTTAGCGGGCGGGCAGTATGAGCCCCAGCATTTT

j_call: TRBJ1-2
v_call: TRBV4-1
cdr3_length: 13
clone_size: NA
d_call: NA
cdr3_aa: CASSPSDSYGYTF
cdr3_nt: TGCGCCAGCAGCCCTTCGGACAGCTATGGCTACACCTTC

j_call: TRBJ1-4
v_call: TRBV18
cdr3_length: 15
clone_size: NA
d_call: TRBD1
cdr3_aa: CASSDQTGEEEKLFF
cdr3_nt: TGTGCCAGCTCAGATCAGACAGGGGAGGAGGAAAAACTGTTTTTT

j_call: TRBJ1-5
v_call: TRBV28
cdr3_length: 15
clone_size: once
d_call: NA
cdr3_aa: CASTNPLGVGQPQHF
cdr3_nt: TGTGCCAGCACGAATCCCCTCGGGGTGGGTCAGCCCCAGCATTTT

j_call: TRBJ1-5
v_call: TRBV5-1
cdr3_length: 15
clone_size: NA
d_call: NA
cdr3_aa: CASSVDSRSNQPQHF
cdr3_nt: TGCGCCAGCAGCGTGGACAGTAGGTCCAATCAGCCCCAGCATTTT

j_call: TRBJ2-3
v_call: TRBV18
cdr3_length: 14
clone_size: once
d_call: TRBD2
cdr3_aa: CASSTGLAADTQYF
cdr3_nt: TGTGCCAGCTCAACGGGACTAGCCGCAGATACGCAGTATTTT

j_call: TRBJ1-2
v_call: TRBV2
cdr3_length: 17
clone_size: NA
d_call: NA
cdr3_aa: CASSGGRGQKTSGGYTF
cdr3_nt: TGTGCCAGCAGTGGAGGCAGAGGCCAAAAGACGAGCGGTGGCTACACCTTC

j_call: TRBJ1-2
v_call: TRBV5-6
cdr3_length: 15
clone_size: NA
d_call: TRBD1
cdr3_aa: CASSSRDRGSYGYTF
cdr3_nt: TGTGCCAGCAGCTCGAGGGACAGGGGCTCCTATGGCTACACCTTC

j_call: TRBJ1-1
v_call: TRBV28
cdr3_length: 13
clone_size: NA
d_call: NA
cdr3_aa: CASSRTGPTEAFF
cdr3_nt: TGTGCCAGCAGCCGTACAGGGCCCACTGAAGCTTTCTTT

j_call: TRBJ2-1
v_call: TRBV27
cdr3_length: 14
clone_size: NA
d_call: TRBD2
cdr3_aa: CASSPAGVVDEQFF
cdr3_nt: TGTGCCAGCAGCCCAGCGGGAGTAGTCGATGAGCAGTTCTTC

j_call: TRBJ2-3
v_call: TRBV6-5
cdr3_length: 12
clone_size: NA
d_call: NA
cdr3_aa: CASSRIGLVQYF
cdr3_nt: TGTGCCAGCAGTCGAATTGGACTGGTTCAGTATTTT

j_call: TRBJ2-5
v_call: TRBV19
cdr3_length: 18
clone_size: NA
d_call: TRBD2
cdr3_aa: CASSIQGLAGGPRETQYF
cdr3_nt: TGTGCCAGTAGTATCCAGGGACTAGCGGGAGGGCCCCGGGAGACCCAGTACTTC

j_call: TRBJ1-1
v_call: TRBV5-8
cdr3_length: 16
clone_size: NA
d_call: TRBD1
cdr3_aa: CASSLGTGTVNTEAFF
cdr3_nt: TGTGCCAGCAGCTTGGGCACCGGGACAGTGAACACTGAAGCTTTCTTT

j_call: TRBJ2-7
v_call: TRBV18
cdr3_length: 15
clone_size: NA
d_call: TRBD2
cdr3_aa: CASSTRTSGYYEQYF
cdr3_nt: TGTGCCAGCTCGACCCGGACTAGCGGTTACTACGAGCAGTACTTC

j_call: TRBJ1-2
v_call: TRBV5-5
cdr3_length: 16
clone_size: NA
d_call: TRBD1
cdr3_aa: CASSLEWQGDNYGYTF
cdr3_nt: TGTGCCAGCAGCTTGGAGTGGCAGGGGGATAACTATGGCTACACCTTC

j_call: TRBJ1-4
v_call: TRBV30
cdr3_length: 14
clone_size: NA
d_call: TRBD1
cdr3_aa: CAWSRQGLNEKLFF
cdr3_nt: TGTGCCTGGAGCAGACAGGGACTTAATGAAAAACTGTTTTTT

j_call: TRBJ2-1
v_call: TRBV5-1
cdr3_length: 16
clone_size: NA
d_call: TRBD2
cdr3_aa: CASSLLVAGPNNEQFF
cdr3_nt: TGCGCCAGCAGCTTATTGGTAGCGGGGCCTAACAATGAGCAGTTCTTC

j_call: TRBJ2-3
v_call: TRBV2
cdr3_length: 13
clone_size: NA
d_call: NA
cdr3_aa: CASMTRYGDTQYF
cdr3_nt: TGTGCCAGCATGACGCGGTATGGGGATACGCAGTATTTT

j_call: TRBJ1-3
v_call: TRBV30
cdr3_length: 14
clone_size: NA
d_call: TRBD1
cdr3_aa: CACTGVYSGNTIYF
cdr3_nt: TGTGCCTGTACAGGGGTCTACTCTGGAAACACCATATATTTT

j_call: TRBJ1-1
v_call: TRBV5-5
cdr3_length: 14
clone_size: NA
d_call: NA
cdr3_aa: CASSLVAGNTEAFF
cdr3_nt: TGTGCCAGCAGCTTGGTGGCTGGGAACACTGAAGCTTTCTTT

j_call: TRBJ1-4
v_call: TRBV27
cdr3_length: 15
clone_size: NA
d_call: TRBD1
cdr3_aa: CASSPRQGTNEKLFF
cdr3_nt: TGTGCCAGCAGTCCCCGACAGGGTACAAATGAAAAACTGTTTTTT

j_call: TRBJ2-1
v_call: TRBV5-8
cdr3_length: 14
clone_size: NA
d_call: NA
cdr3_aa: CASSLRREPNEQFF
cdr3_nt: TGTGCCAGCAGCTTGAGGAGAGAACCCAATGAGCAGTTCTTC

j_call: TRBJ1-5
v_call: TRBV18
cdr3_length: 14
clone_size: NA
d_call: NA
cdr3_aa: CASSPWGGNQPQHF
cdr3_nt: TGTGCCAGCTCACCATGGGGGGGAAATCAGCCCCAGCATTTT

j_call: TRBJ2-7
v_call: TRBV6-5
cdr3_length: 13
clone_size: NA
d_call: NA
cdr3_aa: CASRGAGGYEQYF
cdr3_nt: TGTGCCAGTCGGGGGGCCGGCGGCTACGAGCAGTACTTC